These 29 T cell receptor beta chains came from one sample sequenced in a study of human T cells and chemical hapten exposure. Indicated time point: patch test 2, 6 weeks after DPC sensitization. Treatment given: therapeutic diphenylcyclopropenone sensitization with weekly scalp DPC. TCRdb processed the RACE reads anew with MiXCR; each CDR3 protein has one entry. The sample carries about 380,000 distinct CDR3 sequences, roughly 6% recorded once. Sequenced material: whole blood, taken in connection with sensitization to the hapten diphenylcyclopropenone (DPC). All receptors derive from a woman between 18 and 29 years old with alopecia areata. Some clones in this sample may be carry-over from other donors' samples.

The chain couples TRBV4-3 to TRBJ2-1; D may be TRBD2 (5 bases). The CDR3 loop spans 16 amino acids. Germline assignment: CDR1 LGHNA and CDR2 YSLEER. Trimming took off 1 base at V and 8 bases at J, with 18 bases between the two ends. CDR3 sequence reads: CASSQALSNEGDEQFF. The CDR3 coding sequence is TGCGCCAGCAGCCAAGCACTTTCCAATGAGGGAGATGAGCAGTTCTTC.

This clonotype was picked up many times. The CDR3 coding sequence is TGTGCCAGCAGCTTTCTAGCGGGGGACTACAATGAGCAGTTCTTC. Its translation is CASSFLAGDYNEQFF. V is TRBV7-3 and J is TRBJ2-1, with 10 positions matching TRBD2. The CDR3 sequence is 15 residues long. Germline values: CDR1 SGHTA, CDR2 FQGTGA. V trimming: 3 bases; J trimming: 3 bases; junction bases outside the gene matches: 2.

The chain recombines TRBV7-2 with TRBJ2-3, with TRBD2 identical over 8 bases. Germline trimming cut 4 bases from V and 5 bases from J; bases unmatched to any gene: 8. The V gene's germline CDR1 is SGHTA and CDR2 FQGNSA. The CDR3 has 15 amino acids. Written as DNA, the CDR3 is TGTGCCAGCAGCTCCGGGGGGGCCGTAATAGATACGCAGTATTTT. Translating gives CASSSGGAVIDTQYF. The whole variable domain, remainder taken from reference TRBV7-2 and TRBJ2-3, is GAGVSQSPSNKVTEKGKDVELRCDPISGHTALYWYRQSLGQGLEFLIYFQGNSAPDKSGLPSDRFSAERTGGSVSTLTIQRTQQEDSAVYLCASSSGGAVIDTQYFGPGTRLTVL.

This clonotype was counted at least ten times. The gene calls are TRBV4-3 and TRBJ1-2; D call uncertain. The germline gives CDR1 LGHNA, CDR2 YSLEER. The CDR3 length is 18 residues. V was cut by 0 bases and J by 3 bases, with 20 bases left in between. The CDR3 sequence: CASSQDGVLRVSDYGYTF. Written as DNA, the CDR3 is TGCGCCAGCAGCCAAGATGGGGTCCTGCGAGTATCTGACTATGGCTACACCTTC.

Worth noting for this clonotype: Sequence at one end of the junction differs from germline and may be a read error. The V and J genes are TRBV18 and TRBJ1-4; 8 positions match TRBD1. CDR1 is KGHSH, CDR2 LQKENI, per germline. The CDR3 contains 13 residues. The CDR3 spells CASSREPGGAPLF. The DNA for the CDR3 is TGTGCCAGCTCAAGAGAACCAGGGGGCGCTCCCTTATTT.

This clonotype appeared many times. The genes are TRBV11-1 and TRBJ2-7; 7 nucleotides agree with TRBD1. Germline loops: CDR1 SGHAT, CDR2 FQDESV (reference sequence). V was clipped by 5 bases and J by 0 bases; unmatched bases: 10. The CDR3 has 16 amino acids. CDR3 nucleotides: TGTGCCAGCAGCATTCGACAGGGAATGAGCTCCTACGAGCAGTACTTC. Residues: CASSIRQGMSSYEQYF.

This clonotype was found many times. This rearrangement joins TRBV27 to TRBJ1-4; D ambiguous. The CDR3 is made up of 12 amino acids. Looked up from germline, CDR1 is MNHEY and CDR2 is SMNVEV (reference sequence). The V and J ends lost 5 bases and 8 bases respectively, with 9 bases between them. The CDR3 loop reads CASSPSREKLFF. The CDR3 DNA sequence: TGTGCCAGCAGTCCCTCAAGAGAAAAACTGTTTTTT.

Only a few counts were recorded for this clonotype. The V call is TRBV2, the J call TRBJ1-1, with D maybe TRBD1 (6 bases). The CDR3 covers 13 residues. From germline, CDR1 is SNHLY and CDR2 FYNNEI. Trimming took off 3 bases at V and 8 bases at J, with 13 bases between the two ends. The DNA of the CDR3 is TGTGCCAGCAGTGAGGGGGCGGCCTACGAAGCTTTCTTT. Translated, it gives CASSEGAAYEAFF.

On this clonotype: This clone may be a read error of a much larger clone one base away. The conserved phenylalanine or tryptophan is not found at the CDR3 terminus, so this likely reflects a read error. The chain couples TRBV5-1 to TRBJ1-1, with a possible D match to TRBD1 (6 bases). Germline CDR1 is SGHRS and CDR2 is YFSETQ. The CDR3 contains 12 residues. V was trimmed by 4 bases and J by 4 bases, leaving 8 bases between them. CDR3 sequence: CASSQGSTEAFL. CDR3 in DNA: TGCGCCAGCAGCCAGGGGAGCACTGAAGCTTTCCTT.

The chain has TRBV6-2 or TRBV6-3 and TRBJ2-7; D unclear. Trimming stripped 5 bases from V and 4 bases from J, with 12 bases between. Per the germline V gene, CDR1 is MNHEY and CDR2 is SVGEGT. The length of the CDR3 is 13 residues. The CDR3 bases are TGTGCCAGCAGTCGCCGGACGCCTTACGAGCAGTACTTC. Translated: CASSRRTPYEQYF.

This clonotype was seen at least ten times. The V call is TRBV5-1, the J call TRBJ1-6, with 10 bases that match TRBD1. Germline V gene sequence: CDR1 SGHRS, CDR2 YFSETQ. The V segment lost 5 bases and the J segment 5 bases; nucleotides outside the gene matches: 7. This CDR3 is built from 16 residues. CDR3 amino acids: CASRSGQGRNNSPLHF. The CDR3 bases are TGCGCCAGCAGATCGGGACAGGGGCGAAATAATTCACCCCTCCACTTT.

This clonotype appeared a single time. The chain uses TRBV5-1 and TRBJ2-5; 12 nucleotides match TRBD2. Germline V gene lookup returns CDR1 SGHRS and CDR2 YFSETQ. CDR3 length: 15 residues. Trimming at V came to 2 bases and at J to 5 bases, leaving 4 bases not matched to a gene. DNA for the CDR3: TGCGCCAGCAGCTTCGGACTAGCGGGGAGTGAGACCCAGTACTTC. It encodes CASSFGLAGSETQYF.

This clonotype occurred a few times. The chain links TRBV11-1 to TRBJ2-7, with 8 bases that match TRBD1. This CDR3 is built from 15 residues. Germline V lookup: CDR1 SGHAT, CDR2 FQDESV (reference sequence). The V segment lost 1 base and the J segment 5 bases; nucleotides outside the gene matches: 7. CDR3 nucleotides: TGTGCCAGCAGCTTAGAGCCAGGGGGCCAGGACGAGCAGTACTTC. Its translation is CASSLEPGGQDEQYF.

This clonotype was counted at least ten times. V usage is TRBV4-2 and J usage is TRBJ1-5, with D perhaps matching TRBD1 (6 bases). The CDR3 consists of 17 residues. CDR1 LGHNA and CDR2 YNFKEQ come from the germline V gene. Trimming left V 0 bases short and J 4 bases short, with 16 bases between. The CDR3 nucleotides are TGTGCCAGCAGCCAAGATAAGGGGGGGGCTGGGAATCAGCCCCAGCATTTT. This encodes CASSQDKGGAGNQPQHF.

This clonotype occurred a few times. The chain joins TRBV7-9 to TRBJ2-3; a weak D match, TRBD1 (6 bases). The CDR3 sequence is 16 residues long. CDR1 SEHNR and CDR2 FQNEAQ come from the germline V gene (reference sequence). Trimming took off 2 bases at V and 6 bases at J, with 18 bases between the two ends. The CDR3 DNA is TGTGCCAGCAGCTTATGGGGACACGGGCGATCGGATACGCAGTATTTT. This encodes CASSLWGHGRSDTQYF.

This clonotype was counted many times. The gene calls are TRBV9 and TRBJ1-4; no reliable D call. CDR1 and CDR2 from the germline V gene are SGDLS and YYNGEE. There are 13 residues in the CDR3. Trimming took off 2 bases at V and 2 bases at J, with 4 bases between the two ends. CDR3 protein: CASSVSTNEKLFF. As DNA, the CDR3 is TGTGCCAGCAGCGTCAGTACTAATGAAAAACTGTTTTTT.

The chain uses TRBV6-5 and TRBJ1-6; D is perhaps TRBD1 (5 bases). CDR1 and CDR2 from the germline V gene are MNHEY and SVGAGI. The CDR3 has 15 residues. With 5 bases removed from V and 3 bases from J, the gap between germline ends came to 11 bases. The CDR3 nucleotides read TGTGCCAGCAGTCCTCCGGGACTCTATAATTCACCCCTCCACTTT. This sequence encodes CASSPPGLYNSPLHF.

The chain employs TRBV2 and TRBJ2-1; D possibly corresponds to TRBD1 (6 bases). CDR3 length equals 14 residues. Germline lookup yields CDR1 SNHLY and CDR2 FYNNEI. V was cut by 9 bases and J by 7 bases, with 19 bases left in between. The DNA of the CDR3 is TGTGCCAGAAAGGGCAGGGGTGAAGGGAATGAGCAGTTCTTC. This sequence encodes CARKGRGEGNEQFF.

This clonotype was seen repeatedly, ten times or more. The chain has TRBV29-1 and TRBJ1-1; tentative D call: TRBD1 (6 bases). The CDR3 spans 12 residues. Trimming took 7 bases from V and 5 from J, leaving 14 bases between them. Germline CDR1 and CDR2: SQVTM and ANQGSEA. The CDR3 bases are TGCAGCGGGGAACAGGGAGGGACTGAAGCTTTCTTT. Translating it yields CSGEQGGTEAFF.

Remarks on this clonotype: Possible read error: a much larger clone is one base away. This rearrangement joins TRBV7-8 to TRBJ1-5, with TRBD1 as a possible D gene (6 bases). Trimming shortened V by 4 bases and J by 4 bases, and 17 bases separated the two germline ends. This CDR3 has 16 amino acids. Germline V gene data show CDR1 as SGHVS and CDR2 as FQNEAQ. The CDR3 is CASSSHWGAQNQPQHF. The CDR3 bases are TGTGCCAGCAGCTCCCATTGGGGGGCACAGAATCAGCCCCAGCATTTT. The full variable domain, its missing parts supplied by reference TRBV7-8 and TRBJ1-5, is GAGVSQSPRYKVAKRGQDVALRCDPISGHVSLFWYQQALGQGPEFLTYFQNEAQLDKSGLPSDRFFAERPEGSVSTLKIQRTQQEDSAVYLCASSSHWGAQNQPQHFGDGTRLSIL.

This clonotype was counted ten times or more. The chain carries TRBV10-3 and TRBJ2-1; tentatively, D is TRBD2 (6 bases). Germline CDR1 reads ENHRY; CDR2 reads SYGVKD. This CDR3 is 15 amino acids long. With 3 bases removed from V and 2 bases from J, the gap between germline ends came to 11 bases. The CDR3 region is CAISEQDYTYNEQFF. The CDR3 nucleotides read TGTGCCATCAGTGAACAGGACTATACCTACAATGAGCAGTTCTTC.

This clonotype appeared many times. J is TRBJ1-2 and V is TRBV11-2; the D is unclear. Germline V lookup: CDR1 SGHAT, CDR2 FQNNGV. The CDR3 totals 14 residues. V lost 1 base, J lost 5 bases, and 11 bases lay in between. CDR3: CASSLGLKVYGYTF. CDR3 sequence (DNA): TGTGCCAGCAGCTTAGGACTAAAAGTATATGGCTACACCTTC.

This clonotype was recorded at least ten times. The V call is TRBV6-1, the J call TRBJ1-4, with 10 bases identical to TRBD1. The V and J ends lost 1 base and 8 bases, in that order; junction bases with no gene match: 7. The CDR3 is 16 residues long. Germline values: CDR1 MNHNS, CDR2 SASEGT. CDR3 loop: CASSEGDRGIWEKLFF. The CDR3 DNA reads as TGTGCCAGCAGTGAAGGGGACAGGGGAATTTGGGAAAAACTGTTTTTT.

The chain uses TRBV7-8 and TRBJ1-5; a weak D match, TRBD1 (6 bases). V lost 4 bases and J lost 9, with 16 bases in between. This CDR3 comprises 14 residues. Germline V gene data show CDR1 as SGHVS and CDR2 as FQNEAQ. The DNA for the CDR3 is TGTGCCAGCAGCTCTGGACAGCCGCAAGGGCCCCAGCATTTT. Its protein is CASSSGQPQGPQHF.

The V call is TRBV6-2 or TRBV6-3, the J call TRBJ2-7; TRBD1 matches at 8 bases. The CDR3 totals 16 residues. Germline V gives CDR1 MNHEY, CDR2 SVGEGT. With 5 bases clipped from V and 2 bases from J, the junction kept 11 bases outside the gene matches. For the CDR3, the DNA is TGTGCCAGCAGTCGGAATCAGGGGGCTCTTCCCTACGAGCAGTACTTC. It codes for CASSRNQGALPYEQYF.

There are many counts of this clonotype. The rearrangement uses TRBV5-1 and TRBJ1-1; 8 nucleotides match TRBD1. This CDR3 contains 13 residues. Unmatched junction bases numbered 9, after V lost 4 bases and J lost 10 bases. Looked up from germline, CDR1 is SGHRS and CDR2 is YFSETQ. CDR3 amino acids: CASSPGQGVGAFF. The CDR3 bases are TGCGCCAGCAGCCCCGGACAGGGCGTGGGAGCTTTCTTT.

This clonotype has a count of ten or more. This rearrangement joins TRBV20-1 to TRBJ1-3; 7 bases match TRBD1. Germline CDR1 reads DFQATT; CDR2 reads SNEGSKA (reference sequence). V lost 0 bases to trimming and J lost 4 bases; unmatched junction nucleotides: 6. The CDR3 consists of 15 residues. The CDR3 protein is CSARDPGGSGNTIYF. Written as DNA, the CDR3 is TGCAGTGCTAGAGACCCAGGGGGGTCGGGAAACACCATATATTTT.

This clonotype was detected ten times or more. The J gene is TRBJ1-2, the V gene TRBV6-6, with TRBD1 matching 7 bases. The CDR3 spans 17 residues. V shed 6 bases, J shed 4 bases, and the junction held 17 bases outside the gene matches. The germline V gene has CDR1 MNHNY and CDR2 SVGAGI (reference sequence). CDR3 loop: CASSRPDPRQGTYGYTF. The CDR3 DNA follows: TGTGCCAGCAGCCGACCGGACCCCAGACAGGGAACCTATGGCTACACCTTC.

This clonotype was seen only a few times. The chain uses TRBV20-1 and TRBJ2-3, with TRBD1 matching over 7 bases. J gave up 3 bases and V 1 base, and 7 bases lay outside the gene matches. The germline CDR1 and CDR2 sequences are DFQATT and SNEGSKA (reference sequence). The CDR3 covers 15 residues. The CDR3 nucleotides read TGCAGTGCTAGAGGTCAGACAGGGTGGACAGATACGCAGTATTTT. Residues: CSARGQTGWTDTQYF.